The TCR beta chain described here comes from a study of human CD8 memory T cell subsets (TCRdb year 2020). Describing the broader study: To assess how stem-like (TSTEM), progenitor exhausted-like (TPEX) and effector memory CD8+ T cell subsets are clonally related, the TCRbeta repertoires of these three subsets were compared. TCRbeta repertoires were obtained from six or seven donors, each contributing TSTEM, TPEX and effector memory subsets.

From the germline V gene, CDR1 is SGHDT and CDR2 is YYEEEE. The CDR3, cysteine through phenylalanine, is 15 amino acids long. No DNA accompanies this entry. Peripheral blood mononuclear cells were isolated from healthy donor buffy coats by density gradient separation. In the study, negative magnetic separation with EasySep or MojoSort CD8+ T cell isolation kits was used to enrich total CD8+ T cells. For each subset, total RNA was extracted using an RNeasy Mini Kit from duplicate vials of 150,000 sorted CD8+ T cells. The PBMCs were used either fresh or after being cryopreserved in fetal bovine serum with around 10% DMSO. Fluorescence-activated cell sorting on a FACSAria III was used to sort CD8+ T cell subsets to purity. A Human TCR Profiling Kit was used to prepare UMI-labeled 5' RACE TCRbeta libraries. Every TCRbeta library was prepared in parallel with an identical number of PCR cycles. As for the authors' bioinformatics: Each TCRbeta library contained between 3,000 and 18,000 functional CDR3beta clonotypes. MIGEC 1.2.9 handled UMI extraction and consensus assembly, with a minimum of three reads required per UMI. MiXCR 3.0.3 was used to extract in-frame CDR3beta repertoires. After each sample was downsampled to 42,000 randomly selected UMIs, diversity metrics were computed in VDJtools 1.2.1. Repertoire overlap metrics D, R and F2 were calculated in VDJtools for the top 3,000 clones of each sample pair. Reprocessed by TCRdb, the reads give a single entry per CDR3 protein sequence, without DNA. Here the V and J calls rest on TCRdb's processing, not on the authors' analysis. The sample's records list 6,000 to 9,000 distinct CDR3 sequences. Approximately 22% of the sample belongs to the ten largest clones.

What the study reported, not specific to this receptor: TSTEM and TPEX subsets showed similarly high normalized Shannon-Wiener diversity, whereas effector memory subsets were comparatively less diverse. Both stem-like subsets shared clonotypes with effector memory cells, but TSTEM and TPEX repertoires overlapped minimally, suggesting distinct antigen spectra. Greater repertoire diversity in TSTEM than in TPEX subsets was suggested by Chao1 estimates, potentially reflecting a broader range of specificities. Only TCRbeta chains were sequenced, and repertoire comparisons rested on five to seven donors tested with paired t-tests and Bonferroni correction.

No count is logged; frequency rates this clonotype as medium-sized (0.01 to 0.1%). What this receptor recognizes is not known. This receptor was obtained from a human donor in good health. Sequencing was done on a sample of CD8+ T cells from PBMCs. Rearrangement joined TRBV5-6 to TRBJ1-6; as DNA is missing, the TRBD1 call by TCRdb cannot be tested. Here the CDR3 is given as CASSGRTGGNSPLHF.